This passage covers 5 T cell receptor beta chains from one sample sequenced in a study of blood T cell repertoires in COVID-19. Profiled with immunoSEQ multiplex PCR; TCRdb holds only in-frame clones, not every one. The sample contains about 54,000 clones, around 84% of which appear only once. The sequenced sample was peripheral blood. All receptors derive from a man aged 50 to 60 with acute or convalescent COVID-19.

V and J are TRBV7-9 and TRBJ2-7; 9 bases are shared with TRBD1. Per germline, CDR1 SEHNR and CDR2 FQNEAQ (reference sequence). Germline trimming cut 4 bases from V and 5 bases from J; bases unmatched to any gene: 9. CDR3 length: 15 amino acids. The CDR3 bases are TGTGCCAGCAGCTCGCGACAGGGGGTATTAGACGAGCAGTACTTC. It codes for CASSSRQGVLDEQYF.

The chain recombines TRBV12-3 or TRBV12-4 with TRBJ1-2; 9 positions match TRBD1. V shed 6 bases, J shed 4 bases, and the junction held 0 bases outside the gene matches. This CDR3 has 12 residues. The CDR3 nucleotides read TGTGCCAGCAGGACAGGGGGCTATGGCTACACCTTC. It translates to CASRTGGYGYTF.

The J gene is TRBJ2-2, the V gene TRBV4-2; tentative D call: TRBD1 (6 bases). Looked up from germline, CDR1 is LGHNA and CDR2 is YNFKEQ. The V and J ends lost 0 bases and 5 bases respectively, with 7 bases between them. The CDR3 has 14 amino acids. The CDR3, as DNA: TGTGCCAGCAGCCAAGATAGGGGGACCGGGGAGCTGTTTTTT. Its protein product is CASSQDRGTGELFF.

The chain carries TRBV27 and TRBJ1-2, with D hard to call. Germline CDR1 is MNHEY and CDR2 is SMNVEV (reference sequence). The CDR3 has 14 amino acids. V was trimmed by 5 bases and J by 4 bases, leaving 14 bases between them. CDR3 nucleotides: TGTGCCAGCAGTCAACTCCGGGAAGGCTATGGCTACACCTTC. Its protein is CASSQLREGYGYTF.

The V call is TRBV12-1, the J call TRBJ2-4; the DNA was not used to check the table's D call, TRBD2. TRBV12-1 is deemed a pseudogene. This CDR3 is built from 15 residues. This CDR3 is CASSPLAGAKNIQYF. In nucleotides, the CDR3 is TGTGCCAGCAGCCCGCTAGCGGGAGCCAAAAACATTCAGTACTTC.